The T cell receptor (beta chain) described here comes from a study of early T cells in non-severe SARS-CoV-2 infection. The junction had 11 bases not matched to a gene; V was cut back by 8 bases and J by 6 bases. Germline assignment: CDR1 KGHDR and CDR2 SFDVKD. This CDR3 is built from 16 residues. Using its own MiXCR run on the 5' RACE reads, TCRdb lists one record per CDR3 protein. This table has 80,000 to 95,000 distinct CDR3 sequences, over 12% appearing once. This clonotype was observed a handful of times. This sequence originates from an adult who was a healthcare worker with PCR-confirmed SARS-CoV-2 infection or an uninfected control (not recorded which). The V call is TRBV24-1, the J call TRBJ2-3; 12 bases line up with TRBD2. What was sequenced was whole blood. CDR3 in DNA: TGTGCCACCACGACTAGCGGGGGCCAAGAAGGGGATACGCAGTATTTT. It yields the protein CATTTSGGQEGDTQYF.